This entry concerns a single T cell receptor beta chain. Its antigen specificity is not known. No base qualities exist here, and no much larger clone lies one base off it. CDR1 and CDR2 were assigned from the germline V gene as SGHTS and YDEGEE. The CDR3 covers 15 residues, taking in both the cysteine and the phenylalanine. Only CDR3 DNA is held: 45 bases, read in frame from base 1. Ends trimmed: V by 3 bases, J by 0 bases; bases unmatched to a gene: 3. One collaborating source in Seattle enrolled patients during active infection and followed them longitudinally through the course of disease. Whole blood was collected in K2EDTA tubes by collaborating institutions according to the institutions' own protocols. For TCRbeta analysis, collaborators shipped samples in one of three forms: frozen whole blood, isolated PBMCs, or DNA extracted from either of those sample types. TCRbeta CDR3 regions were amplified from genomic DNA by means of the immunoSEQ Assay, a bias-controlled multiplex PCR. The authors processed their data as follows. Nucleated cell counts per sample were estimated from amplification of reference gene primers within the assay. To quantify the absolute abundance of each unique TCRbeta CDR3 rearrangement, sequence reads were collapsed and filtered. Productive Simpson clonality was computed per sample as the square root of Simpson's diversity index over productive rearrangements. What TCRdb holds here is the immuneACCESS table cut down to in-frame rearrangements. Part of the clones is not present; checked against another copy, under half of the missing clones reflect an unresolved V gene, and the others are unexplained. The DNA gave D and trimming, while V, J and clone size come from that table. This sample lists approximately 110,000 clones; approximately 85% were detected once. Clones ranked in the top ten supply 5.5% of the sample.

The data were obtained in a study of blood T cell repertoires in COVID-19 (dated by TCRdb to 2018 to 2021). In the study overall: The collaborator samples originated in the United States, Italy and Spain and spanned the acute and convalescent phases of COVID-19. The material from the prospective study consisted of cDNA or gDNA derived from T cells, B-cell-depleted T cells, or PBMCs. Subjects who had been exposed to COVID-19, were actively infected with it, or had recovered from it provided the deeply sampled blood TCRbeta repertoires that made up the dataset. The repertoires were released in a freely available public database meant as a resource for research on the immune response to SARS-CoV-2. The samples were drawn from two sources: the first 160 participants of the ongoing ImmuneRACE study, and over 1,000 subjects contributed by 6 global collaborators. Nearly every sample came with metadata listing a de-identified subject ID, COVID-19 status, age in years and sex. Where available, HLA class I and class II types were taken from metadata supplied by the sample provider and were not determined by assay-based typing. On the study overall, not on this receptor specifically: The quantity of clinical and demographic metadata differed by source and by participant and was supplied without curation.

This chain is built from TRBV5-8 and TRBJ1-5; the junction holds 7 bases that match TRBD1. This sequence originates from a woman aged 60 to 75 with COVID-19, enrolled during active disease. The sample taken for sequencing was peripheral blood. The DNA sequence is TGTGCCAGCAGCTGGGGGACAGATAGCAATCAGCCCCAGCATTTT. This gives the protein CASSWGTDSNQPQHF.